This T cell receptor (beta chain) was profiled in a study of blood T cell repertoires in COVID-19. Turning to the study itself: The study drew acute and convalescent COVID-19 samples from the United States, Italy and Spain.

CDR3 length equals 12 residues. Unmatched junction bases numbered 4, after V lost 8 bases and J lost 5 bases. Germline V gene lookup returns CDR1 LGHDT and CDR2 YNNKEL (reference sequence). In the study's own analysis: By means of reference gene primer amplification, nucleated cell counts were estimated. The data were produced by immunoSEQ multiplex PCR, yet TCRdb's version contains in-frame clones alone and is incomplete. The DNA was the basis for D and trimming; V, J and clone size are from that table. This sample carries about 54,000 clones, 85% of them seen once, and the ten largest clones take approximately 4.5%.

The sequence came from a man between 35 and 55 years old with active COVID-19. The chain employs TRBV3-1 (or the pseudogene TRBV3-2) and TRBJ1-1; 8 nucleotides align to TRBD1. Input material: peripheral blood. The CDR3 DNA sequence: TGTGCCAGCGACAGGGGCGGAACTGAAGCTTTCTTT. This codes for CASDRGGTEAFF.